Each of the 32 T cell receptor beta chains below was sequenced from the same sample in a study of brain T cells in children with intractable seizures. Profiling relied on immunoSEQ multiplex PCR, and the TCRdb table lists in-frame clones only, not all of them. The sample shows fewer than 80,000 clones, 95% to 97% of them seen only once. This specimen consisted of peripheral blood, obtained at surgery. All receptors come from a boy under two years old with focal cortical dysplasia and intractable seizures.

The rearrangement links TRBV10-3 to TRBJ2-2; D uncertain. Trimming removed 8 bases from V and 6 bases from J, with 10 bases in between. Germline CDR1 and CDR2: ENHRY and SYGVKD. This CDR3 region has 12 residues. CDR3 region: CAIGGHAGELFF. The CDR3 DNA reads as TGTGCCATCGGTGGTCACGCCGGGGAGCTGTTTTTT.

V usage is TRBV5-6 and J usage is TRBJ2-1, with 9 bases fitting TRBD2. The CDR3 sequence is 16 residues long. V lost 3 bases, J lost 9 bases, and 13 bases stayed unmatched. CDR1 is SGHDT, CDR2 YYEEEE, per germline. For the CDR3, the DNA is TGTGCCAGCAGCTCCATTAGCGGGAGCTTTTATAGTGAGCAGTTCTTC. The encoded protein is CASSSISGSFYSEQFF.

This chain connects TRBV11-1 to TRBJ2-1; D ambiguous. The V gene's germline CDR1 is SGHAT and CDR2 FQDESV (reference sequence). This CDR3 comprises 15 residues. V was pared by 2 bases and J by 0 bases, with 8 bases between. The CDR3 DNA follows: TGTGCCAGCAGCTTACCTCGGAACTCCTACAATGAGCAGTTCTTC. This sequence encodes CASSLPRNSYNEQFF.

DNA for the CDR3: TGTGCCAGCAGCCCTCGACGGTCCGGGCAAGAGACCCAGTACTTC. Its translation: CASSPRRSGQETQYF. V usage is TRBV6-2 or TRBV6-3 and J usage is TRBJ2-5; no clear D gene. The CDR3 is 15 amino acids. Trimming removed 6 bases from V and 2 bases from J, with 16 bases in between. CDR1 and CDR2 (germline): MNHEY, SVGEGT.

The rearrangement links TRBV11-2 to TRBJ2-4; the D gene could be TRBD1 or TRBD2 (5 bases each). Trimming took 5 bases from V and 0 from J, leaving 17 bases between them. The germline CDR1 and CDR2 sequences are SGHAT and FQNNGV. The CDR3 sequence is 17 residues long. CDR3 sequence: CASSQVVGEIAKNIQYF. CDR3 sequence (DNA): TGTGCCAGCAGCCAAGTAGTAGGGGAGATAGCCAAAAACATTCAGTACTTC.

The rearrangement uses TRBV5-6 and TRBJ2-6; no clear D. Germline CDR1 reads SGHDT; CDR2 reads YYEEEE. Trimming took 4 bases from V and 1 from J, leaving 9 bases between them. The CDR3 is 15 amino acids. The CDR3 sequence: CASSPPLSGANVLTF. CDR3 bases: TGTGCCAGCAGCCCCCCGCTATCTGGGGCCAACGTCCTGACTTTC.

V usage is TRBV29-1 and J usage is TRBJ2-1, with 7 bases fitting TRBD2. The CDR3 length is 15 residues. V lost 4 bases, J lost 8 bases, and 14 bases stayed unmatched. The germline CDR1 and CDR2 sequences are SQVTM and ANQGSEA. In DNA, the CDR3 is TGCAGCGTTGTAGGTGCGGGAGTGGTAGGGGATGAGCAGTTCTTC. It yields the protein CSVVGAGVVGDEQFF.

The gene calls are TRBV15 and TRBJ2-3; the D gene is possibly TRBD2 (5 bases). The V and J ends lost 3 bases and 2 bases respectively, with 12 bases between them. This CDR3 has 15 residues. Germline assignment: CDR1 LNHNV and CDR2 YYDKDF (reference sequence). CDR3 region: CATSSPGLTTDTQYF. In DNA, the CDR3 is TGTGCCACCAGCAGTCCCGGACTGACCACAGATACGCAGTATTTT.

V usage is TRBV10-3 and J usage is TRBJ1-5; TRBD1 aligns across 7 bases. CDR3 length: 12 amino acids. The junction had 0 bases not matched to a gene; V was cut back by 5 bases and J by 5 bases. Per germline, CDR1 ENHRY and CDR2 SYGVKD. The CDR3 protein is CAISTGDQPQHF. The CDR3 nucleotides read TGTGCCATCAGTACAGGGGATCAGCCCCAGCATTTT.

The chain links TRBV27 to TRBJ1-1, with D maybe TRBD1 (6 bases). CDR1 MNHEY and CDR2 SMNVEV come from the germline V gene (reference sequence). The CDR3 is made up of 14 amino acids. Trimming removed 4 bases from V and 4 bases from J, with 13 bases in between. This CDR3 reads CASSWGAGGTEAFF. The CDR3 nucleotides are TGTGCCAGCAGTTGGGGGGCGGGGGGCACTGAAGCTTTCTTT.

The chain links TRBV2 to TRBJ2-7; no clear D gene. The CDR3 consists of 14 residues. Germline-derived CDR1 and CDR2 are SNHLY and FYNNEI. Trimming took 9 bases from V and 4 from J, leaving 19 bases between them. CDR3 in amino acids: CARGTPYLRYEQYF. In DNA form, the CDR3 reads TGTGCCAGGGGTACTCCGTACCTCAGGTACGAGCAGTACTTC.

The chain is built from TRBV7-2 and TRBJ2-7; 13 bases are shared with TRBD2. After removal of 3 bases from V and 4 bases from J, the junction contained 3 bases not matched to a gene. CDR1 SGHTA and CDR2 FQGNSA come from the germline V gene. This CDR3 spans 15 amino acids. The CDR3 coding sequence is TGTGCCAGCAGCTTTTGGACTAGCGGGAGTTACGAGCAGTACTTC. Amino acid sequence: CASSFWTSGSYEQYF.

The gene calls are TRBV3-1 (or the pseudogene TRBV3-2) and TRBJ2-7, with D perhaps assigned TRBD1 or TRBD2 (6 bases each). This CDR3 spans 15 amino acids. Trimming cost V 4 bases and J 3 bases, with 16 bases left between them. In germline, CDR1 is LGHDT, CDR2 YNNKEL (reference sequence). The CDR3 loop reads CASSPRGRGHYEQYF. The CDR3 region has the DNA TGTGCCAGCAGCCCCCGGGGGCGGGGCCACTACGAGCAGTACTTC.

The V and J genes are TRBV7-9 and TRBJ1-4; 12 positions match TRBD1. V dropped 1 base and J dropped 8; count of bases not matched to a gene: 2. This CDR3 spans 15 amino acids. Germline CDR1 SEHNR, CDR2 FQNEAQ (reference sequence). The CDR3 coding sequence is TGTGCCAGCAGCTTAGGGGGACAGGGGGCCGAAAAACTGTTTTTT. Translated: CASSLGGQGAEKLFF.

As DNA, the CDR3 is TGTGCCAGCAGTACGGGACAGGGAAATCAGCCCCAGCATTTT. Protein sequence: CASSTGQGNQPQHF. The chain is built from TRBV6-2 or TRBV6-3 and TRBJ1-5; the match to TRBD1 covers 9 bases. Germline assignment: CDR1 MNHEY and CDR2 SVGEGT. The CDR3 loop spans 14 amino acids. V lost 5 bases, J lost 4 bases, and 3 bases stayed unmatched.

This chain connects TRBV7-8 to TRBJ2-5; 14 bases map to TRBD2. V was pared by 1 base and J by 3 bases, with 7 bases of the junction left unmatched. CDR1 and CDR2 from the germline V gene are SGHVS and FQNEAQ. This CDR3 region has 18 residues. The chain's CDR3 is CASSLGGPGLAGEETQYF. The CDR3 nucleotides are TGTGCCAGCAGCTTAGGGGGCCCGGGACTAGCGGGAGAAGAGACCCAGTACTTC.

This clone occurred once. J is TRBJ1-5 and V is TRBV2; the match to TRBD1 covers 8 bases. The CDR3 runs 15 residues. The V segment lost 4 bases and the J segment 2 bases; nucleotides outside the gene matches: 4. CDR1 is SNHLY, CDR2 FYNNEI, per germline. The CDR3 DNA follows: TGTGCCAGCAGTGTGGACAGGGTTGGCAATCAGCCCCAGCATTTT. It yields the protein CASSVDRVGNQPQHF.

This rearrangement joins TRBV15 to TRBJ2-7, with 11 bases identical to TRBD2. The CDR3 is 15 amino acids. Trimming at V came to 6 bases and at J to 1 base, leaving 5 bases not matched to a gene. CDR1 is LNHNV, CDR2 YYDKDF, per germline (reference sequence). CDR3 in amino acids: CATRGSGRASYEQYF. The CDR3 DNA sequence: TGTGCCACCAGAGGTAGCGGGAGGGCATCCTACGAGCAGTACTTC.

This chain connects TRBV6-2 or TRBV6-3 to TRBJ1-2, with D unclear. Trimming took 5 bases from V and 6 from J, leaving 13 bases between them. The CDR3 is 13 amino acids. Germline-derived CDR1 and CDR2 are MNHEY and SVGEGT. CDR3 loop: CASSQLRRHGYTF. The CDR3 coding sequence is TGTGCCAGCAGTCAGCTTCGAAGGCATGGCTACACCTTC.

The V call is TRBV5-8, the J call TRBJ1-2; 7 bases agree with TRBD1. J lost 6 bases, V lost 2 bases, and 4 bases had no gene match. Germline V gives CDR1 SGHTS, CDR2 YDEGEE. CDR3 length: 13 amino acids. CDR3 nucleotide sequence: TGTGCCAGCAGCTTCAGACAGGGCCATGGCTACACCTTC. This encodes CASSFRQGHGYTF.

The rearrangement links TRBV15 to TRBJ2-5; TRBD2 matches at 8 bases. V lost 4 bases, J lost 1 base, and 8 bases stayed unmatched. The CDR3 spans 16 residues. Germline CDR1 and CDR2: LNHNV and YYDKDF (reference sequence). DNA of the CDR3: TGTGCCACCAGCAACTCGATGAGCGGGGGCCAAGAGACCCAGTACTTC. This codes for CATSNSMSGGQETQYF. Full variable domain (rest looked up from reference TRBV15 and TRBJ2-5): DAMVIQNPRYQVTQFGKPVTLSCSQTLNHNVMYWYQQKSSQAPKLLFHYYDKDFNNEADTPDNFQSRRPNTSFCFLDIRSPGLGDTAMYLCATSNSMSGGQETQYFGPGTRLLVL.

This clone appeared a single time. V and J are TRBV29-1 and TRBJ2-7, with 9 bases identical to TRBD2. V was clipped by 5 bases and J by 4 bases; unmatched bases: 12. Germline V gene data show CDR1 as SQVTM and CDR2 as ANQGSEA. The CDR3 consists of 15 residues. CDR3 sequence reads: CSVKGGLAGNYEQYF. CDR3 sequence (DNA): TGCAGCGTTAAAGGGGGCCTAGCGGGGAATTACGAGCAGTACTTC.

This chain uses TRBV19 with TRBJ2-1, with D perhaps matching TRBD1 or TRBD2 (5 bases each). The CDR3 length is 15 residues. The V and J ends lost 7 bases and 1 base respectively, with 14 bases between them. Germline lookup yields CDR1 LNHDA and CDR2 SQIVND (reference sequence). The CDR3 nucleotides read TGTGCCAGTACCGAACCGGGGCTGTCCTACAATGAGCAGTTCTTC. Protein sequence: CASTEPGLSYNEQFF.

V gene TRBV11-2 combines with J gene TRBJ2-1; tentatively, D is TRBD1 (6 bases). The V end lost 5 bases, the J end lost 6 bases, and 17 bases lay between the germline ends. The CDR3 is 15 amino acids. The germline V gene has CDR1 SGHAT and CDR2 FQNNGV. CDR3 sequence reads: CASSTLQGFGNEQFF. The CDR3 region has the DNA TGTGCCAGCAGCACACTACAGGGTTTCGGCAATGAGCAGTTCTTC.

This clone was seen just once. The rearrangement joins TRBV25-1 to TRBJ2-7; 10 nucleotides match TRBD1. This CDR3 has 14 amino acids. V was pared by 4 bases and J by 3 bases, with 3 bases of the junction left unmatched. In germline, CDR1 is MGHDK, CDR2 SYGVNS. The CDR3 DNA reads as TGTGCCAGCAGTGGAAGGACAGGGGGCTACGAGCAGTACTTC. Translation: CASSGRTGGYEQYF.

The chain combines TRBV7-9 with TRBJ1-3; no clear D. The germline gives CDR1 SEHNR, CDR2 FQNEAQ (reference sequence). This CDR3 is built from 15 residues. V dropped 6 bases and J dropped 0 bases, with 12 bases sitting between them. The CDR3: CASRSGRTSGNTIYF. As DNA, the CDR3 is TGTGCCAGCAGATCTGGACGGACCTCTGGAAACACCATATATTTT.

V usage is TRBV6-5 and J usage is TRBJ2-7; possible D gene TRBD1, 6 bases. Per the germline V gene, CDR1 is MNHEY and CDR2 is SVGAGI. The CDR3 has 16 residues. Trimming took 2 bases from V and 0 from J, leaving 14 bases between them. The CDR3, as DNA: TGTGCCAGCAGTTACGTCCCACAGGGCCTCTCCTACGAGCAGTACTTC. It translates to CASSYVPQGLSYEQYF.

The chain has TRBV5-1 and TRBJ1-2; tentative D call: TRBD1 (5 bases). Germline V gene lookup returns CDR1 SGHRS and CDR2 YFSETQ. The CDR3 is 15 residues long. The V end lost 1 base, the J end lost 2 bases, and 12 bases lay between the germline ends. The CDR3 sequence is CASSLSGTENYGYTF. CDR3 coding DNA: TGCGCCAGCAGCTTGTCCGGGACCGAAAACTATGGCTACACCTTC.

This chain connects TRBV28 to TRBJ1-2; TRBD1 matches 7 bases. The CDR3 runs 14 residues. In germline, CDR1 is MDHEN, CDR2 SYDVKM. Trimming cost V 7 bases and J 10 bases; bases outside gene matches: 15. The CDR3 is CASTPTGITHDYTF. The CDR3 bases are TGTGCCAGCACCCCGACAGGGATAACTCATGACTACACCTTC.

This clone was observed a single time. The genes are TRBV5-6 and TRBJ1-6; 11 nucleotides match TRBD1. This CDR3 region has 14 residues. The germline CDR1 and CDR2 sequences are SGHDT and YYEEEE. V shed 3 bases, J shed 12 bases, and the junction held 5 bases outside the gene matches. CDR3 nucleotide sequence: TGTGCCAGCAGCTGGGGACAGGGGGGGAGACCCCTCCACTTT. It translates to CASSWGQGGRPLHF.

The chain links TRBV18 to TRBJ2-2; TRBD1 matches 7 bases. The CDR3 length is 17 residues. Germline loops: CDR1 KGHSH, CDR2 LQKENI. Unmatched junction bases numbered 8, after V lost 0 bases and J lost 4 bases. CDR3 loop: CASSPPSTGPITGELFF. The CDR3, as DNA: TGTGCCAGCTCACCACCCTCGACAGGGCCCATCACCGGGGAGCTGTTTTTT. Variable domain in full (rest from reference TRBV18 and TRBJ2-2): NAGVMQNPRHLVRRRGQEARLRCSPMKGHSHVYWYRQLPEEGLKFMVYLQKENIIDESGMPKERFSAEFPKEGPSILRIQQVVRGDSAAYFCASSPPSTGPITGELFFGEGSRLTVL.

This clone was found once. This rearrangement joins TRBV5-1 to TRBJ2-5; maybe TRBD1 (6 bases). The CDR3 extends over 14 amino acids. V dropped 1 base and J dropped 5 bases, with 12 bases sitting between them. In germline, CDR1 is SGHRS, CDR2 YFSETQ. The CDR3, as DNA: TGCGCCAGCAGCTTGTTTGGGGGCTCGGAGACCCAGTACTTC. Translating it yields CASSLFGGSETQYF.